The 27 T cell receptor beta chains below all came from one sample that was sequenced in a study of glioma-infiltrating T cells after dendritic cell vaccination (dated by TCRdb to the mid-2010s). The receptor library was made with the immunoSEQ multiplex PCR assay. In its TCRdb copy, this immuneACCESS table keeps in-frame sequences only and misses some clones. Where compared with another copy, unresolved V genes explain less than half of these, and the others have no known cause. In this sample the table shows 3,500 to 4,000 clones, 85% to 95% of which occur a single time. Approximately 5% of the sample rests with the top ten. The specimen was blood, collected before dendritic cell vaccination. The origin of the receptors is a human donor with glioblastoma.

The chain is built from TRBV19 and TRBJ1-4; no clear D. Germline-derived CDR1 and CDR2 are LNHDA and SQIVND (reference sequence). This CDR3 has 13 amino acids. Trimming pared 3 bases from V and 8 bases from J, leaving 10 bases between. CDR3 in DNA: TGTGCCAGTAGTATTACTAGCAAGGAAAAACTGTTTTTT. Translating gives CASSITSKEKLFF.

The chain is built from TRBV30 and TRBJ2-7, with 8 nucleotides matching TRBD1. With 4 bases clipped from V and 1 base from J, the junction kept 6 bases outside the gene matches. Germline assignment: CDR1 GTSNPN and CDR2 SVGIG (reference sequence). The CDR3 consists of 14 residues. The CDR3 loop reads CAWNYGQGSYEQYF. CDR3 nucleotide sequence: TGTGCCTGGAACTATGGACAGGGTTCCTACGAGCAGTACTTC.

The gene calls are TRBV30 and TRBJ1-1, with D uncertain. Germline CDR1 is GTSNPN and CDR2 is SVGIG (reference sequence). The length of the CDR3 is 13 residues. V gave up 7 bases and J gave up 3 bases, with 15 bases separating them. In DNA form, the CDR3 reads TGTGCCTACCAGGAAGCTTGGGACACTGAAGCTTTCTTT. This sequence encodes CAYQEAWDTEAFF.

V gene TRBV27 combines with J gene TRBJ1-2; 9 positions agree with TRBD1. J lost 3 bases, V lost 3 bases, and 11 bases had no gene match. The CDR3 spans 17 residues. In germline, CDR1 is MNHEY, CDR2 SMNVEV (reference sequence). The CDR3, as DNA: TGTGCCAGCAGTTTTGGTGCCGGGACAGGGAAGGACTATGGCTACACCTTC. It codes for CASSFGAGTGKDYGYTF.

The chain has TRBV28 and TRBJ2-5; tentatively, D is TRBD1 (5 bases). This CDR3 has 16 amino acids. V was shortened by 6 bases and J by 1 base, with 18 bases between the two germline ends. Germline CDR1 MDHEN, CDR2 SYDVKM. CDR3 region: CASRCRQGEGQETQYF. The CDR3, as DNA: TGTGCCAGCAGGTGCCGGCAGGGTGAAGGCCAAGAGACCCAGTACTTC.

The chain carries TRBV27 and TRBJ1-2, with 7 bases matching TRBD1. CDR3 size: 17 residues. The germline V gene has CDR1 MNHEY and CDR2 SMNVEV (reference sequence). J lost 0 bases, V lost 1 base, and 8 bases had no gene match. CDR3 DNA sequence: TGTGCCAGCAGTTTATTTGGGCACAGGGGAACTAACTATGGCTACACCTTC. Amino acid sequence: CASSLFGHRGTNYGYTF.

This chain uses TRBV29-1 with TRBJ1-2, with 7 bases fitting TRBD1. V trimming: 3 bases; J trimming: 6 bases; junction bases outside the gene matches: 7. CDR1 SQVTM and CDR2 ANQGSEA come from the germline V gene. This CDR3 is 13 amino acids long. The CDR3 bases are TGCAGCGTTGATCCCGGGACAGAGGATGGCTACACCTTC. The encoded protein is CSVDPGTEDGYTF.

The chain joins TRBV7-9 to TRBJ2-1; 12 nucleotides match TRBD2. V shed 6 bases, J shed 4 bases, and the junction held 10 bases outside the gene matches. CDR1 and CDR2 (germline): SEHNR, FQNEAQ (reference sequence). The CDR3 is 17 residues long. The chain's CDR3 is CASSNNLAGGPYNEQFF. The CDR3 nucleotides are TGTGCCAGCAGTAACAACCTAGCGGGAGGGCCGTACAATGAGCAGTTCTTC.

The V and J genes are TRBV5-1 and TRBJ2-1; TRBD1 matches at 8 bases. Germline CDR1 reads SGHRS; CDR2 reads YFSETQ. The CDR3 has 15 residues. With 0 bases clipped from V and 9 bases from J, the junction kept 8 bases outside the gene matches. The CDR3 coding sequence is TGCGCCAGCAGCTTGGACAGGGGGATCCAGGGTGAGCAGTTCTTC. Its protein is CASSLDRGIQGEQFF. Together with reference TRBV5-1 and TRBJ2-1, the CDR3 gives the full variable domain: KAGVTQTPRYLIKTRGQQVTLSCSPISGHRSVSWYQQTPGQGLQFLFEYFSETQRNKGNFPGRFSGRQFSNSRSEMNVSTLELGDSALYLCASSLDRGIQGEQFFGPGTRLTVL.

The V and J genes are TRBV11-3 and TRBJ2-1; D unresolved. Trimming removed 4 bases at V and 0 bases at J, with 13 bases between. CDR3 length: 16 residues. Germline V gene lookup returns CDR1 SGHNT and CDR2 YENEEA. The CDR3 DNA sequence: TGTGCCAGCAGCTCACAGTACACCCGCTCCTACAATGAGCAGTTCTTC. Protein sequence: CASSSQYTRSYNEQFF.

This clone was recorded a few times. The V gene is TRBV19, the J gene TRBJ2-1; 8 bases agree with TRBD2. This CDR3 spans 15 amino acids. CDR1 and CDR2 from the germline V gene are LNHDA and SQIVND (reference sequence). V was pared by 5 bases and J by 7 bases, with 10 bases of the junction left unmatched. The CDR3 DNA reads TGTGCCAGTAGTGCAACTAGCGGCACACGGAATGAGCAGTTCTTC. Translated: CASSATSGTRNEQFF. The full variable domain, in which reference TRBV19 and TRBJ2-1 provide the parts outside the CDR3, is DGGITQSPKYLFRKEGQNVTLSCEQNLNHDAMYWYRQDPGQGLRLIYYSQIVNDFQKGDIAEGYSVSREKKESFPLTVTSAQKNPTAFYLCASSATSGTRNEQFFGPGTRLTVL.

The chain links TRBV29-1 to TRBJ1-2; 7 nucleotides agree with TRBD1. The J segment lost 0 bases and the V segment lost 7 bases, leaving 5 bases of the junction unmatched. This CDR3 spans 13 amino acids. CDR1 is SQVTM, CDR2 ANQGSEA, per germline. CDR3 loop: CSAGQAANYGYTF. For the CDR3, the DNA is TGCAGCGCCGGACAGGCAGCTAACTATGGCTACACCTTC.

This chain links TRBV19 with TRBJ1-2; D might be TRBD1 (6 bases). The germline CDR1 and CDR2 sequences are LNHDA and SQIVND (reference sequence). Trimming removed 6 bases at V and 3 bases at J, with 11 bases between. The CDR3 is made up of 13 amino acids. CDR3 in amino acids: CASSPPGDYGYTF. In DNA form, the CDR3 reads TGTGCCAGTAGCCCACCAGGGGACTATGGCTACACCTTC.

This chain uses TRBV9 with TRBJ1-3; TRBD1 is a possible D gene (5 bases). The CDR3 covers 16 residues. CDR1 is SGDLS, CDR2 YYNGEE, per germline. V lost 3 bases and J lost 1, with 14 bases in between. The CDR3 is CASSDSHGGSGNTIYF. The CDR3, as DNA: TGTGCCAGCAGCGATTCACACGGGGGATCTGGAAACACCATATATTTT.

The rearrangement joins TRBV27 to TRBJ1-2; D is undetermined. The V end was cut by 4 bases, the J end by 1 base, with 7 bases between. This CDR3 has 13 amino acids. Germline assignment: CDR1 MNHEY and CDR2 SMNVEV (reference sequence). The CDR3 is CASSYSYNYGYTF. In nucleotides, the CDR3 is TGTGCCAGCAGTTACAGCTATAACTATGGCTACACCTTC.

This clone has more than one count but fewer than ten. This chain joins TRBV5-1 and TRBJ2-7; 11 bases match TRBD2. This CDR3 is 15 amino acids long. Germline-derived CDR1 and CDR2 are SGHRS and YFSETQ. Trimming removed 4 bases from V and 2 bases from J; junction bases left unmatched: 5. The CDR3: CASSGGTSGTYEQYF. The DNA of the CDR3 is TGCGCCAGCAGCGGGGGGACTAGCGGTACCTACGAGCAGTACTTC.

A note on this clone: One junction end disagrees with the germline gene, perhaps due to a read error. This chain joins TRBV7-7 and TRBJ2-7; 11 nucleotides line up with TRBD1. The CDR3 has 15 residues. From germline, CDR1 is SSHAT and CDR2 FNYEAQ (reference sequence). The CDR3 loop is CASSLGQGATYEQYF. CDR3 nucleotides: TGTGCTAGCAGCCTAGGACAGGGGGCAACCTACGAGCAGTACTTC.

This clone was observed once. The rearrangement uses TRBV7-9 and TRBJ1-1, with TRBD1 as a possible D gene (5 bases). Trimming removed 1 base at V and 6 bases at J, with 12 bases between. Looked up from germline, CDR1 is SEHNR and CDR2 is FQNEAQ (reference sequence). This CDR3 has 14 amino acids. The CDR3 protein is CASSLGTHASEAFF. CDR3 coding DNA: TGTGCCAGCAGCTTAGGGACACACGCTTCTGAAGCTTTCTTT.

The J gene is TRBJ1-1, the V gene TRBV28, with D perhaps matching TRBD1 (6 bases). Trimming cost V 10 bases and J 6 bases, with 15 bases left between them. Germline assignment: CDR1 MDHEN and CDR2 SYDVKM. The CDR3 is 12 amino acids. CDR3: CATDPGGSEAFF. The DNA for the CDR3 is TGTGCCACCGACCCGGGGGGCTCTGAAGCTTTCTTT.

The CDR3 DNA reads as TGTGCCAGCAGTCCACGGACAGGTTTTAACGAGCAGTACTTC. Its protein product is CASSPRTGFNEQYF. The chain is built from TRBV6-6 and TRBJ2-7, with 7 bases lining up with TRBD1. Unmatched junction bases numbered 9, after V lost 5 bases and J lost 5 bases. The CDR3 loop spans 14 amino acids. From germline, CDR1 is MNHNY and CDR2 SVGAGI (reference sequence).

V gene TRBV28 combines with J gene TRBJ1-5, with 7 bases that match TRBD1. The germline gives CDR1 MDHEN, CDR2 SYDVKM. This CDR3 has 17 amino acids. J gave up 1 base and V 2 bases, and 8 bases lay outside the gene matches. CDR3 sequence: CASSLGRQGVSNQPQHF. The CDR3 region has the DNA TGTGCCAGCAGTTTAGGTAGACAGGGTGTGAGCAATCAGCCCCAGCATTTT.

The chain combines TRBV7-2 with TRBJ1-2; possibly TRBD1 for D (6 bases). This CDR3 is built from 13 residues. The V gene's germline CDR1 is SGHTA and CDR2 FQGNSA. V lost 3 bases to trimming and J lost 2 bases, with 7 bases between them. In DNA form, the CDR3 reads TGTGCCAGCAGCTTTACAGGGAACTATGGCTACACCTTC. Protein sequence: CASSFTGNYGYTF.

The chain links TRBV18 to TRBJ1-1, with TRBD1 identical over 7 bases. The length of the CDR3 is 15 residues. The ends lost 3 bases at V and 1 base at J; junction bases unmatched: 5. Germline CDR1 KGHSH, CDR2 LQKENI. The CDR3 DNA sequence: TGTGCCAGCTCACCCGGCCCAGGGGGGAACACTGAAGCTTTCTTT. Its protein product is CASSPGPGGNTEAFF.

Details on this clone: Compared with germline, one end of the junction differs, possibly owing to a read error. The rearrangement links TRBV18 to TRBJ2-7; possible D gene TRBD2, 6 bases. The CDR3 is 15 residues long. CDR1 and CDR2 from the germline V gene are KGHSH and LQKENI. CDR3 sequence reads: CASSPTEGGGANLHF. In DNA form, the CDR3 reads TGTGCCAGCTCACCAACAGAGGGAGGAGGCGCGAACTTACACTTC.

The J gene is TRBJ2-7, the V gene TRBV6-1, with 11 bases that match TRBD1. The V segment lost 4 bases and the J segment 0 bases; nucleotides outside the gene matches: 11. CDR3 length equals 18 residues. The germline CDR1 and CDR2 sequences are MNHNS and SASEGT. CDR3 nucleotide sequence: TGTGCCAGCAGTGGGGACAGGGGGGTTAGAGGATACTCCTACGAGCAGTACTTC. Translated: CASSGDRGVRGYSYEQYF.

V is TRBV27 and J is TRBJ1-5, with D possibly being TRBD1 (6 bases). The CDR3 sequence is 15 residues long. Germline CDR1 is MNHEY and CDR2 is SMNVEV (reference sequence). Trimming cost V 7 bases and J 0 bases, with 13 bases left between them. The CDR3 spells CASTPGHSSNQPQHF. The CDR3 bases are TGTGCCAGCACTCCGGGACACTCTAGCAATCAGCCCCAGCATTTT.

The CDR3 bases are TGTGCCAGCAGCTTAGCCGCGGGGACTCGAAGTACCGGGGAGCTGTTTTTT. The encoded protein is CASSLAAGTRSTGELFF. The chain links TRBV7-2 to TRBJ2-2; TRBD2 is a possible D gene (6 bases). Looked up from germline, CDR1 is SGHTA and CDR2 is FQGNSA. There are 17 residues in the CDR3. V was shortened by 0 bases and J by 5 bases, with 16 bases between the two germline ends.